These 23 T cell receptor beta chains originate from one sample sequenced in a study of T cell responses to AZD1222 COVID-19 vaccine. Profiled with immunoSEQ multiplex PCR; TCRdb holds only in-frame clones, not every one. The data show about 220,000 clones, with about 92% seen just once and more than 0.8% held by the top ten. The sequences come from peripheral blood, collected on day 0 of MenACWY control vaccination. These receptors were obtained from an adult in good health.

The chain carries TRBV20-1 and TRBJ2-1; D not certain. The length of the CDR3 is 11 residues. Looked up from germline, CDR1 is DFQATT and CDR2 is SNEGSKA (reference sequence). The CDR3: CNSYNGNEQFF. The CDR3 nucleotides are TGCAATAGCTACAATGGCAATGAGCAGTTCTTC.

This clone was counted only a few times. The CDR3 is CSGGPGQGDTQYF. Written as DNA, the CDR3 is TGCAGCGGGGGACCGGGACAGGGGGACACGCAGTATTTT. The gene calls are TRBV29-1 and TRBJ2-3, with 11 bases that match TRBD1. J gave up 9 bases and V 7 bases, and 9 bases lay outside the gene matches. Germline loops: CDR1 SQVTM, CDR2 ANQGSEA. The CDR3 extends over 13 amino acids.

Concerning this clone: Other DNA sequences from this sample encode an identical CDR3 as well. This rearrangement joins TRBV6-2 or TRBV6-3 to TRBJ2-2, with 7 positions matching TRBD2. The germline CDR1 and CDR2 sequences are MNHEY and SVGEGT. Trimming at V came to 0 bases and at J to 5 bases, leaving 0 bases not matched to a gene. The length of the CDR3 is 14 residues. In DNA, the CDR3 is TGTGCCAGCAGTTACTCGGGAGGGACCGGGGAGCTGTTTTTT. It yields the protein CASSYSGGTGELFF.

This sequence joins TRBV5-1 and TRBJ1-1; maybe TRBD1 (5 bases). The CDR3 consists of 14 residues. In germline, CDR1 is SGHRS, CDR2 YFSETQ. Trimming removed 0 bases from V and 5 bases from J, with 11 bases in between. Here the CDR3 DNA reads TGCGCCAGCAGCTTGGAGGTGGGGGGAACTGAAGCTTTCTTT. Translation gives CASSLEVGGTEAFF.

The J gene is TRBJ2-7, the V gene TRBV29-1; D might be TRBD1 (6 bases). In germline, CDR1 is SQVTM, CDR2 ANQGSEA. The CDR3 length is 11 residues. V was pared by 6 bases and J by 3 bases, with 9 bases between. The DNA of the CDR3 is TGCAGCGTCTTGGACAGCTACGAGCAGTACTTC. It specifies CSVLDSYEQYF.

The rearrangement uses TRBV6-2 or TRBV6-3 and TRBJ1-2; D is uncertain. The CDR3 is 16 residues long. CDR1 MNHEY and CDR2 SVGEGT come from the germline V gene. Trimming stripped 5 bases from V and 8 bases from J, with 24 bases between. This CDR3 reads CASSDPRRALMAGYTF. The CDR3 DNA is TGTGCCAGCAGTGATCCTCGCCGGGCCTTAATGGCGGGCTACACCTTC.

The rearrangement uses TRBV7-3 and TRBJ1-5; D possibly corresponds to TRBD1 (5 bases). The CDR3 runs 15 residues. V dropped 5 bases and J dropped 5 bases, with 16 bases sitting between them. CDR1 is SGHTA and CDR2 is FQGTGA in the germline V gene. This CDR3 reads CASSRDSWGDQPQHF. DNA for the CDR3: TGTGCCAGCAGCCGGGATTCCTGGGGCGATCAGCCCCAGCATTTT.

This chain links TRBV18 with TRBJ2-7, with D tentatively TRBD1 or TRBD2 (5 bases each). The CDR3 has 14 residues. Germline CDR1 reads KGHSH; CDR2 reads LQKENI. The V gene lost 3 bases and the J gene lost 0 bases, with 9 bases spanning the gap. The CDR3 is CASSPGVSSYEQYF. The CDR3 nucleotides read TGTGCCAGCTCACCGGGGGTTAGCTCCTACGAGCAGTACTTC.

This clone has only a few counts. This rearrangement joins TRBV5-1 to TRBJ1-6, with 8 nucleotides matching TRBD1. J lost 7 bases, V lost 5 bases, and 8 bases had no gene match. The germline V gene encodes CDR1 SGHRS and CDR2 YFSETQ. The CDR3 runs to 15 residues. The CDR3 DNA follows: TGCGCCAGCAGTCTTGGACAGGGAAGGAATTCACCCCTCCACTTT. This gives the protein CASSLGQGRNSPLHF.

V is TRBV27 and J is TRBJ2-3; unclear D gene. Germline values: CDR1 MNHEY, CDR2 SMNVEV (reference sequence). Trimming took 6 bases from V and 2 from J, leaving 12 bases between them. The CDR3 has 14 residues. CDR3 coding DNA: TGTGCCAGCAGAATGGACCTCCCCACAGATACGCAGTATTTT. This gives the protein CASRMDLPTDTQYF.

J is TRBJ2-3 and V is TRBV10-1; D uncertain. Germline lookup yields CDR1 WNHNN and CDR2 SYGVQD (reference sequence). This CDR3 contains 14 residues. V was trimmed by 4 bases and J by 4 bases, leaving 12 bases between them. CDR3 DNA: TGCGCCAGCAGTGGGGTAGTTGACGCAGATACGCAGTATTTT. It codes for CASSGVVDADTQYF.

The chain carries TRBV19 and TRBJ2-1; 7 nucleotides line up with TRBD2. Germline CDR1 and CDR2: LNHDA and SQIVND (reference sequence). The V gene end was trimmed by 3 bases and the J gene end by 0 bases; junction bases not matched to a gene: 8. The CDR3 extends over 17 amino acids. CDR3 bases: TGTGCCAGTAGTATCTCGCGGGGGTTAAGCTCCTACAATGAGCAGTTCTTC. Translation: CASSISRGLSSYNEQFF.

The rearrangement joins TRBV10-3 to TRBJ1-1; perhaps TRBD1 as D (6 bases). The length of the CDR3 is 14 residues. Germline values: CDR1 ENHRY, CDR2 SYGVKD. Trimming took 5 bases from V and 1 from J, leaving 11 bases between them. CDR3 sequence reads: CAISTTGWNTEAFF. CDR3 DNA sequence: TGTGCCATCAGTACAACAGGGTGGAACACTGAAGCTTTCTTT.

This chain links TRBV3-1 (or the pseudogene TRBV3-2) with TRBJ1-1; no firm D call. Per the germline V gene, CDR1 is LGHDT and CDR2 is YNNKEL (reference sequence). Trimming cost V 5 bases and J 1 base, with 5 bases left between them. CDR3 length: 12 residues. The CDR3 spells CASSRANTEAFF. CDR3 in DNA: TGTGCCAGCAGCAGGGCGAACACTGAAGCTTTCTTT.

The chain carries TRBV6-5 and TRBJ1-2, with TRBD1 identical over 10 bases. Germline V gene sequence: CDR1 MNHEY, CDR2 SVGAGI. The CDR3 spans 15 residues. J was trimmed by 8 bases and V by 4 bases; bases with no gene match: 10. CDR3: CASSSQGQGTGGYTF. The CDR3 region has the DNA TGTGCCAGCAGTTCCCAGGGACAGGGGACGGGAGGCTACACCTTC.

The chain has TRBV6-5 and TRBJ1-2, with 7 bases that match TRBD1. CDR1 is MNHEY and CDR2 is SVGAGI in the germline V gene. The CDR3 length is 14 residues. J was trimmed by 1 base and V by 6 bases; bases with no gene match: 5. The CDR3 here is CASRGNRGNYGYTF. The CDR3 DNA sequence: TGTGCCAGCAGGGGGAACAGGGGTAACTATGGCTACACCTTC.

The V gene is TRBV7-6, the J gene TRBJ1-1, with 8 bases fitting TRBD1. Germline loops: CDR1 SGHVS, CDR2 FNYEAQ. CDR3 length: 16 residues. V lost 3 bases to trimming and J lost 4 bases; unmatched junction nucleotides: 10. CDR3 region: CASSLGSGGSGTEAFF. The DNA for the CDR3 is TGTGCCAGCAGCTTGGGCTCAGGGGGCAGTGGCACTGAAGCTTTCTTT.

The V and J genes are TRBV2 and TRBJ1-4, with D hard to call. The CDR3 is 12 residues long. The V gene's germline CDR1 is SNHLY and CDR2 FYNNEI. Trimming pared 11 bases from V and 8 bases from J, leaving 15 bases between. The CDR3 sequence is CAGWEVREKLFF. CDR3 bases: TGTGCCGGTTGGGAGGTACGGGAAAAACTGTTTTTT.

This chain connects TRBV2 to TRBJ2-7; D is perhaps TRBD1 or TRBD2 (5 bases each). This CDR3 contains 15 residues. Per germline, CDR1 SNHLY and CDR2 FYNNEI. Trimming removed 6 bases at V and 5 bases at J, with 20 bases between. The CDR3 is CASRTKGLRGDEQYF. The CDR3 DNA reads as TGTGCCAGCAGGACGAAAGGGCTACGGGGCGACGAGCAGTACTTC.

The chain couples TRBV19 to TRBJ1-5, with TRBD1 as a possible D gene (6 bases). The V gene's germline CDR1 is LNHDA and CDR2 SQIVND (reference sequence). This CDR3 region has 14 residues. Trimming left V 6 bases short and J 3 bases short, with 12 bases between. CDR3 nucleotides: TGTGCCAGTAGGAGTGGACAGCCCAATCAGCCCCAGCATTTT. Translating it yields CASRSGQPNQPQHF.

The V gene is TRBV12-3 or TRBV12-4, the J gene TRBJ1-5, with D perhaps matching TRBD1 (5 bases). The CDR3 has 12 amino acids. The V and J ends lost 7 bases and 3 bases respectively, with 7 bases between them. CDR3 loop: CASTGTNQPQHF. The CDR3, as DNA: TGTGCCAGCACTGGGACCAATCAGCCCCAGCATTTT.

Concerning this clone: Other DNA sequences within the sample encode an identical CDR3. The chain joins TRBV5-1 to TRBJ2-5; 12 bases line up with TRBD2. The CDR3 has 15 residues. Germline trimming cut 2 bases from V and 2 bases from J; bases unmatched to any gene: 1. CDR1 is SGHRS and CDR2 is YFSETQ in the germline V gene. CDR3 protein: CASSLTSGGQETQYF. CDR3 nucleotide sequence: TGCGCCAGCAGCTTAACTAGCGGGGGGCAAGAGACCCAGTACTTC.

The chain recombines TRBV6-5 with TRBJ2-2; perhaps TRBD2 as D (6 bases). V lost 10 bases and J 2 bases, leaving 14 bases between the germline ends. This CDR3 is 14 amino acids long. Germline V gene lookup returns CDR1 MNHEY and CDR2 SVGAGI. The CDR3 region has the DNA TGTGCCACCTCACCCGGGGGTAACACCGGGGAGCTGTTTTTT. Translated: CATSPGGNTGELFF.